The 25 T cell receptor beta chains reported below all come from one sample, sequenced in a study of blood T cell repertoires in COVID-19. The data were produced by immunoSEQ multiplex PCR, yet TCRdb's version contains in-frame clones alone and is incomplete. The sample includes approximately 250,000 clones, about 91% seen only once; the top ten take over 2%. Sequencing used PBMCs or T cells enriched from blood (not recorded which). These TCRs come from a woman aged 40 to 49 with acute COVID-19.

This clone showed up just once. V and J are TRBV7-8 and TRBJ1-2; 10 nucleotides agree with TRBD1. CDR1 is SGHVS and CDR2 is FQNEAQ in the germline V gene. CDR3 length equals 13 residues. With 1 base clipped from V and 8 bases from J, the junction kept 1 base outside the gene matches. The CDR3 DNA reads TGTGCCAGCAGCTTAGGGGACAGGGGAGGCTACACCTTC. Its protein product is CASSLGDRGGYTF. The full variable domain, completed using reference TRBV7-8 and TRBJ1-2, is GAGVSQSPRYKVAKRGQDVALRCDPISGHVSLFWYQQALGQGPEFLTYFQNEAQLDKSGLPSDRFFAERPEGSVSTLKIQRTQQEDSAVYLCASSLGDRGGYTFGSGTRLTVV.

The chain has TRBV7-9 and TRBJ1-1; perhaps TRBD1 as D (6 bases). Per the germline V gene, CDR1 is SEHNR and CDR2 is FQNEAQ (reference sequence). V lost 11 bases and J lost 6, with 16 bases in between. This CDR3 region has 12 residues. CDR3 sequence (DNA): TGTGCCTTGCGGGGGGCGGCGGCTGAAGCTTTCTTT. Amino acids: CALRGAAAEAFF.

The V call is TRBV3-1 (or the pseudogene TRBV3-2), the J call TRBJ1-2; TRBD1 matches 9 bases. Germline V CDR1 and CDR2: LGHDT, YNNKEL (reference sequence). V lost 1 base and J lost 6; bases outside the gene matches: 6. The CDR3 has 15 amino acids. Here the CDR3 DNA reads TGTGCCAGCAGCCAAGGGGAGGGGGACAGGGATGGCTACACCTTC. It encodes CASSQGEGDRDGYTF.

The chain employs TRBV19 and TRBJ2-1; TRBD1 matches at 8 bases. V lost 5 bases to trimming and J lost 7 bases; unmatched junction nucleotides: 7. The CDR3 loop spans 14 amino acids. CDR1 is LNHDA, CDR2 SQIVND, per germline (reference sequence). For the CDR3, the DNA is TGTGCCAGTAGTCTCGGACAGGGATATAATGAGCAGTTCTTC. This translates into CASSLGQGYNEQFF.

This clone occurred once. This chain links TRBV18 with TRBJ1-2, with D possibly being TRBD1 (6 bases). Germline loops: CDR1 KGHSH, CDR2 LQKENI. Trimming shortened V by 4 bases and J by 5 bases, and 14 bases separated the two germline ends. The CDR3 runs 14 residues. CDR3 nucleotide sequence: TGTGCCAGCTCACGGACAGCTGGAAGTTATGGCTACACCTTC. Its protein product is CASSRTAGSYGYTF.

CDR3 nucleotide sequence: TGTGCCAGCAGTTTACAGGGAAAGGAAAAACTGTTTTTT. It translates to CASSLQGKEKLFF. The chain is built from TRBV6-5 and TRBJ1-4; D might be TRBD1 (6 bases). This CDR3 region has 13 residues. Trimming removed 4 bases from V and 8 bases from J, with 11 bases in between. Germline V gene lookup returns CDR1 MNHEY and CDR2 SVGAGI.

The chain combines TRBV7-9 with TRBJ1-4, with 9 bases fitting TRBD1. Trimming removed 4 bases from V and 8 bases from J; junction bases left unmatched: 17. This CDR3 has 18 amino acids. Germline CDR1 is SEHNR and CDR2 is FQNEAQ (reference sequence). The CDR3 DNA sequence: TGTGCCAGCAGCTCGTACAAGGACAGGGGACAAGCAGGAGAAAAACTGTTTTTT. This translates into CASSSYKDRGQAGEKLFF.

The chain carries TRBV30 and TRBJ1-6, with D possibly matching TRBD1 (5 bases). This CDR3 has 16 amino acids. V lost 2 bases and J 3 bases, leaving 14 bases between the germline ends. CDR1 is GTSNPN and CDR2 is SVGIG in the germline V gene (reference sequence). CDR3: CAWSPAGTNYNSPLHF. The CDR3 DNA reads as TGTGCCTGGAGTCCAGCCGGGACTAACTATAATTCACCCCTCCACTTT. The full variable domain, completed using reference TRBV30 and TRBJ1-6, is SQTIHQWPATLVQPVGSPLSLECTVEGTSNPNLYWYRQAAGRGLQLLFYSVGIGQISSEVPQNLSASRPQDRQFILSSKKLLLSDSGFYLCAWSPAGTNYNSPLHFGNGTRLTVT.

The rearrangement uses TRBV10-3 and TRBJ1-1; perhaps TRBD1 as D (5 bases). The germline gives CDR1 ENHRY, CDR2 SYGVKD. The V gene lost 10 bases and the J gene lost 4 bases, with 10 bases spanning the gap. This CDR3 has 11 residues. CDR3 bases: TGTGCCACAAAGGGGATCACTGAAGCTTTCTTT. Translated, it gives CATKGITEAFF.

This rearrangement joins TRBV7-2 to TRBJ2-2, with TRBD2 matching over 7 bases. Germline-derived CDR1 and CDR2 are SGHTA and FQGNSA. The V gene end was trimmed by 0 bases and the J gene end by 4 bases; junction bases not matched to a gene: 5. The CDR3 runs to 16 residues. The CDR3 DNA reads TGTGCCAGCAGCTTAGCAAGACCGGGGGGCACCGGGGAGCTGTTTTTT. Translating gives CASSLARPGGTGELFF.

The rearrangement joins TRBV6-4 to TRBJ1-2; the match to TRBD1 covers 9 bases. V was pared by 5 bases and J by 4 bases, with 11 bases of the junction left unmatched. CDR1 and CDR2 (germline): MRHNA, SNTAGT. The CDR3 is made up of 16 amino acids. CDR3 bases: TGTGCCAGCAGTCCGGGACAGGGAGGTTTGAGCTATGGCTACACCTTC. It is translated as CASSPGQGGLSYGYTF.

The genes are TRBV7-2 and TRBJ2-7; 10 bases are shared with TRBD1. V shed 0 bases, J shed 3 bases, and the junction held 2 bases outside the gene matches. The germline CDR1 and CDR2 sequences are SGHTA and FQGNSA. This CDR3 contains 15 residues. CDR3 bases: TGTGCCAGCAGCTTAGCGGGGACAGGGGTCTACGAGCAGTACTTC. Its translation: CASSLAGTGVYEQYF. Variable domain in full (rest from reference TRBV7-2 and TRBJ2-7): GAGVSQSPSNKVTEKGKDVELRCDPISGHTALYWYRQSLGQGLEFLIYFQGNSAPDKSGLPSDRFSAERTGGSVSTLTIQRTQQEDSAVYLCASSLAGTGVYEQYFGPGTRLTVT.

This chain connects TRBV30 to TRBJ2-1; D is undetermined. Germline assignment: CDR1 GTSNPN and CDR2 SVGIG (reference sequence). The CDR3 has 14 amino acids. The V gene lost 2 bases and the J gene lost 3 bases, with 11 bases spanning the gap. CDR3 coding DNA: TGTGCCTGGAGTCTTGGGCAGAGCTACAATGAGCAGTTCTTC. As protein: CAWSLGQSYNEQFF. Filled out from reference TRBV30 and TRBJ2-1, the complete variable domain reads SQTIHQWPATLVQPVGSPLSLECTVEGTSNPNLYWYRQAAGRGLQLLFYSVGIGQISSEVPQNLSASRPQDRQFILSSKKLLLSDSGFYLCAWSLGQSYNEQFFGPGTRLTVL.

The CDR3 spells CASSGLATNTGELFF. The CDR3 DNA reads TGTGCCAGCAGTGGACTAGCGACAAACACCGGGGAGCTGTTTTTT. J is TRBJ2-2 and V is TRBV6-2 or TRBV6-3; 9 bases are shared with TRBD2. This CDR3 has 15 residues. From germline, CDR1 is MNHEY and CDR2 SVGEGT. V lost 5 bases and J lost 2; bases outside the gene matches: 3.

The J gene is TRBJ1-2, the V gene TRBV30; 7 nucleotides align to TRBD1. Per the germline V gene, CDR1 is GTSNPN and CDR2 is SVGIG (reference sequence). Losses at the gene ends were 8 bases for V and 2 bases for J; bases not matched to a gene: 8. This CDR3 contains 13 residues. Here the CDR3 reads CALVGTENYGYTF. The CDR3 nucleotides are TGTGCCCTCGTGGGGACAGAGAACTATGGCTACACCTTC.

Concerning this clone itself: This same CDR3 is encoded by further DNA sequences in the sample. The chain couples TRBV5-4 to TRBJ1-2, with 12 positions matching TRBD1. This CDR3 has 15 residues. The germline gives CDR1 SGHNT, CDR2 YYREEE (reference sequence). V gave up 0 bases and J gave up 4 bases; unmatched junction bases: 1. The CDR3 nucleotides read TGTGCCAGCAGCTTGGCGGGACAGGGGGCCTATGGCTACACCTTC. As protein: CASSLAGQGAYGYTF.

The chain couples TRBV29-1 to TRBJ2-3; a weak D match, TRBD1 (6 bases). From germline, CDR1 is SQVTM and CDR2 ANQGSEA. The V and J ends lost 7 bases and 0 bases respectively, with 23 bases between them. The CDR3 runs to 17 residues. As DNA, the CDR3 is TGCAGCGCCGTAGAGAATACACAGGGCCAAAGCACAGATACGCAGTATTTT. This sequence encodes CSAVENTQGQSTDTQYF.

The CDR3 nucleotides are TGTGCCAGCAGTTTCCTGAGGCGTGGCTACACCTTC. It yields the protein CASSFLRRGYTF. The chain links TRBV28 to TRBJ1-2; D uncertain. The germline CDR1 and CDR2 sequences are MDHEN and SYDVKM. Trimming took 3 bases from V and 7 from J, leaving 9 bases between them. The CDR3 sequence is 12 residues long.

The chain is built from TRBV19 and TRBJ1-5; D ambiguous. The V gene lost 3 bases and the J gene lost 1 base, with 10 bases spanning the gap. The germline V gene encodes CDR1 LNHDA and CDR2 SQIVND (reference sequence). The CDR3 loop spans 15 amino acids. The DNA for the CDR3 is TGTGCCAGTAGTATGCTAAGAGTCAGCAATCAGCCCCAGCATTTT. Protein: CASSMLRVSNQPQHF.

The chain has TRBV18 and TRBJ1-4, with 7 positions matching TRBD1. The CDR3 spans 15 residues. The junction had 7 bases not matched to a gene; V was cut back by 4 bases and J by 5 bases. The germline V gene has CDR1 KGHSH and CDR2 LQKENI. As DNA, the CDR3 is TGTGCCAGCTCACAGTCCGGGACAGTGAATGAAAAACTGTTTTTT. This encodes CASSQSGTVNEKLFF.

The chain employs TRBV4-3 and TRBJ1-1; D gene uncertain. The CDR3 is 16 residues long. V was cut by 0 bases and J by 4 bases, with 15 bases left in between. Germline-derived CDR1 and CDR2 are LGHNA and YSLEER. This CDR3 reads CASSQDPRAGVTEAFF. The CDR3 DNA follows: TGCGCCAGCAGCCAAGATCCACGAGCCGGGGTCACTGAAGCTTTCTTT.

The sample holds one count of this clone. This sequence joins TRBV5-1 and TRBJ2-5; 8 bases fit TRBD2. This CDR3 has 14 amino acids. Looked up from germline, CDR1 is SGHRS and CDR2 is YFSETQ. V lost 7 bases, J lost 1 base, and 6 bases stayed unmatched. CDR3 sequence (DNA): TGCGCCAGCGGTCTAGCGGGTCTCCAAGAGACCCAGTACTTC. This codes for CASGLAGLQETQYF.

This chain joins TRBV4-2 and TRBJ2-3; TRBD1 matches 10 bases. The length of the CDR3 is 18 residues. The V and J ends lost 4 bases and 2 bases, in that order; junction bases with no gene match: 12. Germline V CDR1 and CDR2: LGHNA, YNFKEQ. The CDR3 loop is CASSPASPGTGDTDTQYF. In DNA, the CDR3 is TGTGCCAGCAGCCCAGCAAGTCCGGGGACAGGGGACACAGATACGCAGTATTTT.

The rearrangement links TRBV5-1 to TRBJ2-1; D is possibly TRBD1 (6 bases). V was cut by 5 bases and J by 4 bases, with 22 bases left in between. Germline V gene data show CDR1 as SGHRS and CDR2 as YFSETQ. The length of the CDR3 is 17 residues. As DNA, the CDR3 is TGCGCCAGCAGGTTCACCCAACAGGGTAAGCGGTACAATGAGCAGTTCTTC. Encoded protein: CASRFTQQGKRYNEQFF.

This chain uses TRBV18 with TRBJ1-1; unclear D gene. CDR1 and CDR2 from the germline V gene are KGHSH and LQKENI. The germline V and J ends were trimmed by 1 base and 0 bases, with 12 bases remaining between them. This CDR3 has 16 amino acids. The CDR3 loop is CASSPLGSGMNTEAFF. In DNA, the CDR3 is TGTGCCAGCTCACCACTGGGGTCGGGGATGAACACTGAAGCTTTCTTT.